Shown below are 22 T cell receptor beta chains from a single sample sequenced in a study of T cells expressing NK-cell markers. TCRdb reprocessed the 5' RACE reads, keeping one entry per CDR3 protein, no DNA. The ten top clones account for roughly 10%, within a sample of about 410,000 distinct CDR3 sequences. Input material: blood T cells: a sorted CD56 or NKG2C T cell subset, CD4+ or CD8+ T cells, or bulk PBMC T cells (not recorded which). All receptors derive from a woman aged 45-59 years in good health.

CDR3: CASSPYSYNEQFF. J is TRBJ2-1 and V is TRBV11-2. CDR3 length equals 13 residues. The germline V gene has CDR1 SGHAT and CDR2 FQNNGV.

The CDR3 reads CASSLDSNKNIQYF. The genes are TRBV6-6 and TRBJ2-4; the TCRdb D gene call, TRBD2, has no DNA to confirm it. CDR3 size: 14 residues. Germline V gene sequence: CDR1 MNHNY, CDR2 SVGAGI (reference sequence).

The chain carries TRBV7-9 and TRBJ2-4; as DNA is missing, the TRBD1 call by TCRdb cannot be tested. Germline V gene lookup returns CDR1 SEHNR and CDR2 FQNEAQ (reference sequence). The CDR3 is 14 residues long. CDR3 residues: CASSQPDRGNIQYF.

The rearrangement links TRBV6-1 to TRBJ2-5; with no DNA, the TCRdb D assignment of TRBD2 cannot be verified. The CDR3 is 12 residues long. Germline V CDR1 and CDR2: MNHNS, SASEGT. This CDR3 reads CASTSGQETQYF.

CDR3 loop: CAINGWPPTGELFF. The chain is built from TRBV10-3 and TRBJ2-2. CDR3 size: 14 residues. CDR1 is ENHRY, CDR2 SYGVKD, per germline.

V usage is TRBV19 and J usage is TRBJ2-2. CDR1 is LNHDA and CDR2 is SQIVND in the germline V gene (reference sequence). The CDR3 contains 13 residues. The CDR3 sequence: CASSIPHPGELFF. The whole variable domain, filled in from reference TRBV19 and TRBJ2-2, reads DGGITQSPKYLFRKEGQNVTLSCEQNLNHDAMYWYRQDPGQGLRLIYYSQIVNDFQKGDIAEGYSVSREKKESFPLTVTSAQKNPTAFYLCASSIPHPGELFFGEGSRLTVL.

This rearrangement joins TRBV12-3 or TRBV12-4 to TRBJ2-2; absent DNA, TCRdb's TRBD2 call cannot be checked. The CDR3 spans 17 residues. The CDR3 sequence is CASSLNLAGGGTGELFF.

This chain links TRBV20-1 with TRBJ2-2. CDR1 is DFQATT, CDR2 SNEGSKA, per germline (reference sequence). CDR3 length: 13 amino acids. CDR3 sequence: CSARKAVTGELFF.

The CDR3 is CSTSSGTVQETQYF. J is TRBJ2-5 and V is TRBV29-1; TCRdb selects TRBD1, and the lack of DNA leaves this call unchecked. CDR1 and CDR2 (germline): SQVTM, ANQGSEA. The CDR3 is 14 amino acids.

This chain links TRBV7-9 with TRBJ2-5; absent DNA, TCRdb's TRBD2 call cannot be checked. The CDR3 runs to 18 residues. Germline CDR1 reads SEHNR; CDR2 reads FQNEAQ (reference sequence). This chain's CDR3 is CASSSWAGGQGEEETQYF.

V and J are TRBV11-2 and TRBJ1-2. The CDR3 length is 12 residues. The germline gives CDR1 SGHAT, CDR2 FQNNGV. The CDR3 reads CASSFWTGGYTF.

This rearrangement joins TRBV7-8 to TRBJ2-1; the D call of TRBD1 rests on TCRdb alone, since no DNA is present to check it. CDR3 length equals 16 residues. The germline V gene has CDR1 SGHVS and CDR2 FQNEAQ. CDR3 in amino acids: CASSRGRTGLKNEQFF.

The chain has TRBV7-9 and TRBJ2-7; the TCRdb call, TRBD2, lacks DNA for checking. This CDR3 has 16 residues. The germline V gene encodes CDR1 SEHNR and CDR2 FQNEAQ (reference sequence). The CDR3 reads CASSLKGAGGIYEQYF. The whole variable domain, filled in from reference TRBV7-9 and TRBJ2-7, reads DTGVSQNPRHKITKRGQNVTFRCDPISEHNRLYWYRQTLGQGPEFLTYFQNEAQLEKSRLLSDRFSAERPKGSFSTLEIQRTEQGDSAMYLCASSLKGAGGIYEQYFGPGTRLTVT.

V usage is TRBV7-9 and J usage is TRBJ2-4; TCRdb returns TRBD1, unconfirmable since there is no DNA. Looked up from germline, CDR1 is SEHNR and CDR2 is FQNEAQ (reference sequence). There are 15 residues in the CDR3. CDR3 protein: CASSVGTVVKNIQYF.

The chain links TRBV5-1 to TRBJ2-1; TCRdb's D call of TRBD1 is untestable without DNA. From germline, CDR1 is SGHRS and CDR2 YFSETQ. This CDR3 comprises 18 residues. CDR3 residues: CASSLDPPTGHGNNEQFF.

V and J are TRBV10-3 and TRBJ1-2; the D call from TCRdb, TRBD1, cannot be confirmed without DNA. The V gene's germline CDR1 is ENHRY and CDR2 SYGVKD. This CDR3 region has 13 residues. This CDR3 reads CAISDGPGVGYTF.

The chain has TRBV7-2 and TRBJ2-3; TCRdb's D call of TRBD2 is untestable without DNA. The CDR3 has 15 residues. CDR1 is SGHTA, CDR2 FQGNSA, per germline. This CDR3 reads CASSIISGYTDTQYF.

V is TRBV20-1 and J is TRBJ2-1; checking the TCRdb D call of TRBD2 is not possible without DNA. Germline lookup yields CDR1 DFQATT and CDR2 SNEGSKA (reference sequence). CDR3 length equals 17 residues. The CDR3 is CSARDQRSLAGYNEQFF.

The chain carries TRBV20-1 and TRBJ2-2. The germline V gene has CDR1 DFQATT and CDR2 SNEGSKA (reference sequence). This CDR3 comprises 14 residues. The CDR3 sequence is CSARDFQNTGELFF.

V usage is TRBV29-1 and J usage is TRBJ2-3; TCRdb's D gene call, TRBD1, goes unchecked for lack of DNA. CDR3 length: 11 amino acids. Germline V CDR1 and CDR2: SQVTM, ANQGSEA. The CDR3 sequence is CSVKPGDTQYF.

The V gene is TRBV5-1, the J gene TRBJ2-3. Germline CDR1 and CDR2: SGHRS and YFSETQ. The length of the CDR3 is 14 residues. The CDR3: CASRGLGATDTQYF.

V gene TRBV7-2 combines with J gene TRBJ2-2; TCRdb picks TRBD2, but there is no DNA to check that call. CDR1 is SGHTA, CDR2 FQGNSA, per germline. This CDR3 has 17 residues. CDR3 loop: CASIKRASGANTGELFF.